The 8 T cell receptor beta chains listed next were all sequenced from one sample in a study of cytomegalovirus exposure and HLA in healthy donors. Amplification used 60 Vbeta primers and 13 Jbeta primers. Assay used: immunoSEQ multiplex PCR; TCRdb lists only in-frame clones, some missing. The table has 150,000 to 200,000 clones, 70% to 90% seen once; the top ten hold about 9.3%. The sample was PBMCs. The receptors were gathered from a man in his late teens or twenties in good health and CMV-seropositive.

In this sample, this clone turned up once. The chain links TRBV30 to TRBJ1-4, with D tentatively TRBD1 (5 bases). Germline V gives CDR1 GTSNPN, CDR2 SVGIG (reference sequence). Trimming took off 1 base at V and 8 bases at J, with 11 bases between the two ends. CDR3 length: 13 amino acids. The CDR3 nucleotides read TGTGCCTGGAGTGGGGGCCAACTCGAAAAACTGTTTTTT. Protein sequence: CAWSGGQLEKLFF.

This sequence joins TRBV5-1 and TRBJ1-1, with 8 bases that match TRBD1. Per the germline V gene, CDR1 is SGHRS and CDR2 is YFSETQ. The CDR3 sequence is 14 residues long. Trimming cost V 4 bases and J 3 bases; bases outside gene matches: 5. This chain's CDR3 is CASSEDRVDTEAFF. CDR3 coding DNA: TGCGCCAGCAGCGAGGACAGGGTTGACACTGAAGCTTTCTTT.

The rearrangement joins TRBV9 to TRBJ1-1; TRBD1 agrees at 8 bases. With 3 bases clipped from V and 2 bases from J, the junction kept 9 bases outside the gene matches. The CDR3 has 16 residues. Germline V CDR1 and CDR2: SGDLS, YYNGEE. The CDR3 DNA follows: TGTGCCAGCAGCGCCAGACTGACAGGGGTTAACACTGAAGCTTTCTTT. Translating it yields CASSARLTGVNTEAFF.

The gene calls are TRBV7-2 and TRBJ2-1; 9 nucleotides align to TRBD2. V was pared by 5 bases and J by 2 bases, with 4 bases of the junction left unmatched. The CDR3 is 15 amino acids. The germline V gene encodes CDR1 SGHTA and CDR2 FQGNSA. DNA of the CDR3: TGTGCCAGCAGCCTCCAGCGGGGGGCCTACAATGAGCAGTTCTTC. The encoded protein is CASSLQRGAYNEQFF. The full variable domain, with the rest looked up from reference TRBV7-2 and TRBJ2-1, is GAGVSQSPSNKVTEKGKDVELRCDPISGHTALYWYRQSLGQGLEFLIYFQGNSAPDKSGLPSDRFSAERTGGSVSTLTIQRTQQEDSAVYLCASSLQRGAYNEQFFGPGTRLTVL.

This chain connects TRBV12-5 to TRBJ1-5; possibly TRBD1 for D (6 bases). Germline values: CDR1 LGHNT, CDR2 FRNRAP. This CDR3 is 14 amino acids long. Trimming took 5 bases from V and 3 from J, leaving 11 bases between them. The CDR3 DNA reads as TGTGCTAGTGGTCTCGGACAGTTCAATCAGCCCCAGCATTTT. Its protein product is CASGLGQFNQPQHF. Using reference TRBV12-5 and TRBJ1-5 for the parts outside the CDR3, the full variable domain is DARVTQTPRHKVTEMGQEVTMRCQPILGHNTVFWYRQTMMQGLELLAYFRNRAPLDDSGMPKDRFSAEMPDATLATLKIQPSEPRDSAVYFCASGLGQFNQPQHFGDGTRLSIL.

In this sample, this clone turned up a few times. The J gene is TRBJ1-5, the V gene TRBV5-4, with TRBD1 matching 9 bases. Looked up from germline, CDR1 is SGHNT and CDR2 is YYREEE (reference sequence). The CDR3 consists of 14 residues. V lost 5 bases to trimming and J lost 2 bases; unmatched junction nucleotides: 2. CDR3 loop: CASSRQGGNQPQHF. CDR3 bases: TGTGCCAGCAGTAGACAGGGGGGCAATCAGCCCCAGCATTTT.

This clone has more than one count but fewer than ten. V and J are TRBV11-2 and TRBJ2-1; TRBD2 is a possible D gene (7 bases). CDR1 is SGHAT and CDR2 is FQNNGV in the germline V gene. CDR3 length: 16 amino acids. V lost 5 bases and J lost 7, with 21 bases in between. This chain's CDR3 is CASSPLGGGPSNEQFF. The CDR3, as DNA: TGTGCCAGCAGCCCCCTTGGGGGGGGGCCTAGTAATGAGCAGTTCTTC.

This chain connects TRBV4-3 to TRBJ1-4, with D perhaps TRBD1 (6 bases). Per germline, CDR1 LGHNA and CDR2 YSLEER. Deletions cut 6 bases from V and 7 bases from J, with 18 bases between. The CDR3 totals 15 residues. CDR3 DNA sequence: TGCGCCAGCAGTCCTACAGGGTATACAAGTGAAAAACTGTTTTTT. It encodes CASSPTGYTSEKLFF.